These T cell receptor beta chains were read from a single sample in a study of PD-1 blockade in classical Hodgkin lymphoma. Profiled with immunoSEQ multiplex PCR; TCRdb holds only in-frame clones, not every one. The top ten hold roughly 9.8% of the sample, which has some 150,000 clones, about four fifths seen once. The specimen was peripheral blood mononuclear cells (PBMCs), collected before the second cycle of nivolumab. These receptors were collected from a human donor with classical Hodgkin lymphoma. Each CDR3 is given with its conserved first and last residue. The order of the fields is clone size, D gene, J gene, V gene, CDR3 DNA, CDR3 protein. D genes are given only for firm matches. The size of a clone is reported for some rows only, either as once, few or many, or as a class for expanded clones.

>.|.|TRBJ1-5|TRBV19
TGTGCCAGTAGCCCCGTCCCCTATCAGCCCCAGCATTTT
CASSPVPYQPQHF
>.|TRBD2|TRBJ2-7|TRBV10-2
TGCGCCAGCAGCGCCCCATACCTAGCGGGGGGGAACTACGAGCAGTACTTC
CASSAPYLAGGNYEQYF
>.|.|TRBJ1-2|TRBV7-7
TGTGCCAGCAGCTTAGGCGCCACCAACTATGGCTACACCTTC
CASSLGATNYGYTF
>.|TRBD1|TRBJ2-1|TRBV7-9
TGTGCCAGCAGCTTTGGGTACAGGGGGAATGAGCAGTTCTTC
CASSFGYRGNEQFF
>.|TRBD2|TRBJ2-5|TRBV5-4
TGTGCCAGCAGCTTGGTTCCAGCGGGAGGTGAGACCCAGTACTTC
CASSLVPAGGETQYF
>many|.|TRBJ1-2|TRBV7-9
TGTGCCAGCAGCACTACTAGTGGGTCAGTTACTAACTATGGCTACACCTTC
CASSTTSGSVTNYGYTF
>.|TRBD2|TRBJ2-3|TRBV6-5
TGTGCCAGCAGTTACGCCTGGGGTAGCGGGACAGATACGCAGTATTTT
CASSYAWGSGTDTQYF
>few|.|TRBJ1-2|TRBV19
TGTGCCAGTAGTTTCCGGGCCCAAGACGACTATGGCTACACCTTC
CASSFRAQDDYGYTF
>.|TRBD1|TRBJ2-2|TRBV4-3
TGCGCCAGCAGCCAAGATCACAGGGGGCCCACCGGGGAGCTGTTTTTT
CASSQDHRGPTGELFF
>.|.|TRBJ2-3|TRBV7-7
TGTGCCAGCAGCAAGACACTGTCTGGGGGAGATACGCAGTATTTT
CASSKTLSGGDTQYF
>.|.|TRBJ2-1|TRBV11-2
TGTGCCAGCAGCTTAGCACTTGTTAAGAATGAGCAGTTCTTC
CASSLALVKNEQFF
>.|TRBD1|TRBJ1-2|TRBV11-2
TGTGCCAGCAGCTTAATAAGTGGGGACAGGGAAACCAACTATGGCTACACCTTC
CASSLISGDRETNYGYTF
>once|.|TRBJ1-4|TRBV5-1
TGCGCCAGCAGCTTGGACAGAGATGAAAAACTGTTTTTT
CASSLDRDEKLFF
>.|.|TRBJ1-5|TRBV5-6
TGTGCCAGCAGCAAGAGGGGACAAGTACAGCCCCAGCATTTT
CASSKRGQVQPQHF
>.|TRBD2|TRBJ2-3|TRBV4-2
TGTGCCAGCAGCCGGGGACTAGCGTTGTCAGATACGCAGTATTTT
CASSRGLALSDTQYF
>.|.|TRBJ1-1|TRBV6-5
TGTGCCAGCAGTCACCCAGGGAATTGGAACACTGAAGCTTTCTTT
CASSHPGNWNTEAFF
>.|.|TRBJ1-4|TRBV6-1
TGTGCCAGCAGTGAAGATGGCAGGGGTCGGGAAAAACTGTTTTTT
CASSEDGRGREKLFF
>.|.|TRBJ2-3|TRBV5-4
TGTGCCAGCAGCTGGTGGGACAGCACAGATACGCAGTATTTT
CASSWWDSTDTQYF
>few|TRBD2|TRBJ2-1|TRBV2
TGTGCCAGCAGTGAAGTAGCGGGGGGGCCCTACAATGAGCAGTTCTTC
CASSEVAGGPYNEQFF
>.|.|TRBJ2-3|TRBV5-4
TGTGCCAGCAGCGGCGGAGGATTCGCAGATACGCAGTATTTT
CASSGGGFADTQYF
>.|.|TRBJ1-1|TRBV7-2
TGTGCCAGCAGCTATACAGGAACCTTTAACACTGAAGCTTTCTTT
CASSYTGTFNTEAFF
>.|TRBD1|TRBJ1-1|TRBV6-5
TGTGCCAGCAGTGCACTGACAGGGGACACTGAAGCTTTCTTT
CASSALTGDTEAFF
>.|.|TRBJ1-2|TRBV2
TGTGCCAGCAGTGGGACAGCGACGGGAAGCTATGGCTACACCTTC
CASSGTATGSYGYTF
>once|.|TRBJ2-2|TRBV7-2
TGTGCCAGCAGCCCGCTAACGATTACCCGGGTCGGGGAGCTGTTTTTT
CASSPLTITRVGELFF
>.|.|TRBJ2-2|TRBV7-9
TGTGCCAGCAGCTCCCAAGGGTTTCCGGGAGCGAACACCGGGGAGCTGTTTTTT
CASSSQGFPGANTGELFF
>.|.|TRBJ2-7|TRBV4-1
TGCGCCAGCAGCCAAGTAATCGGGGGCGGGGGACGCGAGCAGTACTTC
CASSQVIGGGGREQYF
>.|TRBD2|TRBJ2-5|TRBV2
TGTGCCAGCAGTGTAGGGGCGGGAGGGCCTGGTGAGCAGTACTTC
CASSVGAGGPGEQYF
>.|.|TRBJ1-4|TRBV5-1
TGCGCCAGCAGCTTGGAGCCGCTTAATGAAAAACTGTTTTTT
CASSLEPLNEKLFF
>.|.|TRBJ1-5|TRBV9
TGTGCCAGCAGCGTAGGGAGGGGAAGCAATCAGCCCCAGCATTTT
CASSVGRGSNQPQHF
>few|TRBD1|TRBJ1-5|TRBV5-6
TGTGCCAGCAGCTCCGGGACAGGGGGTAGTCAGCCCCAGCATTTT
CASSSGTGGSQPQHF
>.|.|TRBJ2-4|TRBV6-5
TGTGCCAGCAGTTACCTCCCCGTAGGAGCCAAAAACATTCAGTACTTC
CASSYLPVGAKNIQYF
>.|TRBD1|TRBJ2-7|TRBV6-5
TGTGCCAGCAGGCAAGGACAGGGGCCCTACTACGAGCAGTACTTC
CASRQGQGPYYEQYF
>few|TRBD1|TRBJ1-4|TRBV27
TGTGCCAGCAGTCACAGGGGTTTTAATGAAAAACTGTTTTTT
CASSHRGFNEKLFF
>many|.|TRBJ1-1|TRBV4-2
TGTGCCAGCACCAGCGACGACAACACTGAAGCTTTCTTT
CASTSDDNTEAFF
>once|.|TRBJ1-4|TRBV7-9
TGTGCCAGCAGCCCCCGTACGGGTGGCGAAAAACTGTTTTTT
CASSPRTGGEKLFF
>.|.|TRBJ2-3|TRBV19
TGTGCCAGTAGTATCTTCCACGCCGGGACCTTGACAACTACGCAGTATTTT
CASSIFHAGTLTTTQYF